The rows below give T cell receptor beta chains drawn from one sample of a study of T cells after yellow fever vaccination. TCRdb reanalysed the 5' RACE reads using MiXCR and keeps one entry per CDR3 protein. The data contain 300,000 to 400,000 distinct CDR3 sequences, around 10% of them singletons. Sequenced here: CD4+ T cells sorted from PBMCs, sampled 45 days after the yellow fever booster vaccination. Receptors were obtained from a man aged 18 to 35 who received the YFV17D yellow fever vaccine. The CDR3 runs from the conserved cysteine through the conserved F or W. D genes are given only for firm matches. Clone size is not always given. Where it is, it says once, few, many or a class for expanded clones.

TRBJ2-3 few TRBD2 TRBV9 CASSPRTSVDTQYF TGTGCCAGCAGCCCTCGGACTAGCGTGGATACGCAGTATTTT
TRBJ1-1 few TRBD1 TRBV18 CASSPRGTGFVEAFF TGTGCCAGCTCACCACGGGGGACAGGGTTTGTAGAAGCTTTCTTT
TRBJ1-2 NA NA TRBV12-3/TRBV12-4 CASSFQVWGYTF TGTGCCAGCAGTTTTCAGGTGTGGGGCTACACCTTC
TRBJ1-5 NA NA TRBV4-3 CASSQDRHQPQHF TGCGCCAGCAGCCAAGATCGCCATCAGCCCCAGCATTTT
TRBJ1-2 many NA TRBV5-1 CASSLDGGGGYTF TGCGCCAGCAGCTTGGACGGCGGGGGCGGCTACACCTTC
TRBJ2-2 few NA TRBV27 CASSSWTGLTGELFF TGTGCCAGCAGTTCCTGGACGGGTTTGACCGGGGAGCTGTTTTTT
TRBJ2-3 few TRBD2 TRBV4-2 CASSQDPGLAGGPFVTDTQYF TGTGCCAGCAGCCAAGACCCGGGACTAGCGGGGGGGCCGTTTGTTACAGATACGCAGTATTTT
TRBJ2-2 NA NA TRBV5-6 CASSLTEPANTGELFF TGTGCCAGCAGCCTGACAGAGCCCGCGAACACCGGGGAGCTGTTTTTT
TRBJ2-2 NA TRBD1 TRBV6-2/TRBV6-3 CASSYLGSSGTGLPGELFF TGTGCCAGCAGTTATCTCGGGAGCTCCGGGACAGGGCTTCCCGGGGAGCTGTTTTTT
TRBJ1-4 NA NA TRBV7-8 CASSWGGLNEKLFF TGTGCCAGCAGCTGGGGGGGACTTAATGAAAAACTGTTTTTT
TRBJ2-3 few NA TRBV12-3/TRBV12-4 CASTLWGIRTDTQYF TGTGCCAGCACCTTATGGGGGATCCGCACAGATACGCAGTATTTT
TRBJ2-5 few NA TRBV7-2 CASSLNRVQETQYF TGTGCCAGCAGCCTCAACAGGGTTCAAGAGACCCAGTACTTC
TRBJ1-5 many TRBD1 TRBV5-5 CASSGGQHSNQPQHF TGTGCCAGCAGCGGGGGACAGCATAGCAATCAGCCCCAGCATTTT
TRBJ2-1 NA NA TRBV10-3 CAISAIPQGTFDEQFF TGTGCCATCAGTGCCATCCCGCAGGGGACATTCGATGAGCAGTTCTTC
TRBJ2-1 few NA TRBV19 CASTRPGSFYNEQFF TGTGCCAGTACCCGGCCCGGGAGCTTTTACAATGAGCAGTTCTTC
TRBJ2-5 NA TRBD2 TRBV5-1 CASSLGLSGGLFQETQYF TGCGCCAGCAGCTTGGGGCTTAGCGGGGGCCTGTTCCAAGAGACCCAGTACTTC
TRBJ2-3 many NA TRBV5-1 CASRSWVGPDTQYF TGCGCCAGCAGATCTTGGGTTGGCCCAGATACGCAGTATTTT
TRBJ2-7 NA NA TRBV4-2 CASSHGRDIHEQYF TGTGCCAGCAGCCACGGACGAGATATCCACGAGCAGTACTTC
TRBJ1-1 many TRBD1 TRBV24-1 CATRGAGGTEAFF TGTGCCACCAGAGGTGCAGGGGGAACTGAAGCTTTCTTT
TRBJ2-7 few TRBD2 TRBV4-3 CASSRIAGGAYEQYF TGCGCCAGCAGCCGTATAGCGGGGGGAGCTTACGAGCAGTACTTC
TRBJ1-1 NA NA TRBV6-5 CASSKQQNTEAFF TGTGCCAGCAGTAAGCAGCAGAACACTGAAGCTTTCTTT
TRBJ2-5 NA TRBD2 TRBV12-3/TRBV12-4 CASSLGLGGYETQYF TGTGCCAGCAGTCTCGGACTAGGAGGGTACGAGACCCAGTACTTC
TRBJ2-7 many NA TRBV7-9 CASSKQIYEQYF TGTGCCAGCAGCAAACAGATTTACGAGCAGTACTTC
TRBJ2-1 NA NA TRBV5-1 CASIGGPGGAYNEQFF TGCGCCAGCATTGGGGGTCCCGGGGGTGCCTACAATGAGCAGTTCTTC
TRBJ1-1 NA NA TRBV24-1 CATSDVYERAFF TGTGCCACCAGTGATGTATACGAGAGAGCTTTCTTT
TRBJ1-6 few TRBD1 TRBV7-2 CASSFQTGVPLHF TGTGCCAGCAGCTTCCAAACAGGGGTACCCCTCCACTTT
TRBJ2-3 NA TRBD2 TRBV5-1 CASRPGTSGGTDTQYF TGCGCCAGCAGACCCGGGACTAGCGGGGGGACAGATACGCAGTATTTT
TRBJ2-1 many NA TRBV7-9 CASSSPPSDGDNEQFF TGTGCCAGCAGCTCCCCTCCCTCGGACGGGGACAATGAGCAGTTCTTC
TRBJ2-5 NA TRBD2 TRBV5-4 CASSPPSGKETQYF TGTGCCAGCAGCCCGCCTAGCGGAAAAGAGACCCAGTACTTC
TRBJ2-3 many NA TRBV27 CASSLMASTDTQYF TGTGCCAGCAGTTTAATGGCTAGCACAGATACGCAGTATTTT
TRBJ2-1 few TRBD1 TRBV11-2 CASSSRGQGARNEQFF TGTGCCAGCAGCTCGAGGGGTCAGGGGGCTCGCAATGAGCAGTTCTTC
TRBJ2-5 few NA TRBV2 CASSYRDETQYF TGTGCCAGCAGCTACAGGGACGAGACCCAGTACTTC
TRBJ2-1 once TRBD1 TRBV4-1 CASSQDSETGGRNEQFF TGCGCCAGCAGCCAAGATTCCGAGACAGGGGGCCGGAATGAGCAGTTCTTC
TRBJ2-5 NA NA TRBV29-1 CSLFKSDQETQYF TGCAGCCTTTTCAAGTCAGACCAAGAGACCCAGTACTTC
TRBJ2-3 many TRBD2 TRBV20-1 CSASGGKDTQYF TGCAGTGCTAGCGGGGGGAAAGATACGCAGTATTTT
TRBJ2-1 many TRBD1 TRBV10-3 CAITRGQGNEQFF TGTGCCATCACCCGAGGACAGGGCAATGAGCAGTTCTTC
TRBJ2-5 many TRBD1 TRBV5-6 CASSFTGEETQYF TGTGCCAGCAGCTTCACAGGGGAAGAGACCCAGTACTTC